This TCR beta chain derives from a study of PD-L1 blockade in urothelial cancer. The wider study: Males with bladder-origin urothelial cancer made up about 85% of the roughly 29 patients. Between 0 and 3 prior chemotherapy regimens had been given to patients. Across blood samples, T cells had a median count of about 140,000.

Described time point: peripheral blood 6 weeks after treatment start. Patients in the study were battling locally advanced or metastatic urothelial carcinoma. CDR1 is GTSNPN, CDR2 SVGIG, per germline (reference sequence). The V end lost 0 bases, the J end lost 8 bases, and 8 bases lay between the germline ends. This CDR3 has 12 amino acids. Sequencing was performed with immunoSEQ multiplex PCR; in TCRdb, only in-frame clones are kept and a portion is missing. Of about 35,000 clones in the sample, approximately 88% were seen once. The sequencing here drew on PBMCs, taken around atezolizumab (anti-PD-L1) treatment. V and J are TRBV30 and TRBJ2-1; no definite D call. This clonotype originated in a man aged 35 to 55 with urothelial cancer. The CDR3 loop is CAWSVLGYEQFF. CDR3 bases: TGTGCCTGGAGTGTACTCGGTTATGAGCAGTTCTTC.